One sample yielded the 28 T cell receptor beta chains listed below, sequenced in a study of blood T cells in healthy people across ages. Next came a second PCR, run for about 6 to 11 cycles, which used a sample-barcoded 5' primer along with a J-beta primer mix. In TCRdb, the 5' RACE reads were re-called with MiXCR into one record per CDR3 protein. The sample consists of hundreds of thousands of distinct CDR3 sequences, roughly three fifths of them appearing once. The specimen was blood. These receptors were obtained from a man aged 35 to 55 in good health.

The chain uses TRBV6-5 and TRBJ2-3, with 7 bases aligning to TRBD2. V lost 7 bases to trimming and J lost 5 bases; unmatched junction nucleotides: 6. Germline lookup yields CDR1 MNHEY and CDR2 SVGAGI. This CDR3 region has 13 residues. Written as DNA, the CDR3 is TGTGCCAGCACCGGGGGGAGTATAGATACGCAGTATTTT. Its protein product is CASTGGSIDTQYF.

This clonotype was seen a handful of times. J is TRBJ2-7 and V is TRBV12-3 or TRBV12-4, with D perhaps TRBD1 or TRBD2 (5 bases each). V lost 6 bases, J lost 3 bases, and 18 bases lay in between. The CDR3 covers 15 residues. CDR3 coding DNA: TGTGCCAGCAGCTTTGCAGGGACCCTGCGCTACGAGCAGTACTTC. Its protein is CASSFAGTLRYEQYF.

This clonotype was picked up a small number of times. The chain combines TRBV27 with TRBJ2-7; TRBD2 matches at 9 bases. Trimming at V came to 5 bases and at J to 3 bases, leaving 11 bases not matched to a gene. This CDR3 has 16 residues. The V gene's germline CDR1 is MNHEY and CDR2 SMNVEV (reference sequence). The DNA for the CDR3 is TGTGCCAGCAGTGTTTTGATAGCGGGAGACCGCTACGAGCAGTACTTC. This encodes CASSVLIAGDRYEQYF.

This chain joins TRBV5-5 and TRBJ2-4; 8 positions match TRBD1. V trimming: 5 bases; J trimming: 8 bases; junction bases outside the gene matches: 9. The CDR3 is made up of 14 amino acids. Germline V gene sequence: CDR1 SGHKS, CDR2 YYEKEE (reference sequence). The DNA of the CDR3 is TGTGCCAGCAGTCGAGGACAGGGTCGAGACATTCAGTACTTC. Encoded protein: CASSRGQGRDIQYF.

The V gene is TRBV14, the J gene TRBJ2-7; 11 bases fit TRBD1. The junction had 8 bases not matched to a gene; V was cut back by 4 bases and J by 3 bases. This CDR3 contains 16 residues. Germline assignment: CDR1 SGHDN and CDR2 FVKESK. CDR3 protein: CASSPYSGTGGYEQYF. Written as DNA, the CDR3 is TGTGCCAGCAGCCCATATAGTGGGACAGGGGGCTACGAGCAGTACTTC.

This chain's CDR3 is CASSATGDTDTQYF. In DNA form, the CDR3 reads TGTGCCAGCAGCGCGACAGGGGACACAGATACGCAGTATTTT. The chain links TRBV9 to TRBJ2-3; TRBD1 matches at 8 bases. Trimming took 3 bases from V and 2 from J; bases not matched to a gene: 2. There are 14 residues in the CDR3. Germline V lookup: CDR1 SGDLS, CDR2 YYNGEE.

This clonotype appeared a single time. The chain links TRBV6-6 to TRBJ2-4; maybe TRBD2 (6 bases). The DNA end is a closer match to TRBJ2-7, so the J assignment may be wrong. The CDR3 contains 16 residues. Germline V gives CDR1 MNHNY, CDR2 SVGAGI (reference sequence). This CDR3 reads CASSYGWGDQSYEQYF. CDR3 coding DNA: TGTGCCAGCAGTTACGGGTGGGGGGATCAGTCCTACGAGCAGTACTTC.

This sequence joins TRBV10-3 and TRBJ1-5; unclear D gene. CDR1 and CDR2 (germline): ENHRY, SYGVKD. V was cut by 2 bases and J by 3 bases, with 11 bases left in between. The CDR3 length is 15 residues. The CDR3 DNA is TGTGCCATCAGTGAGGAGGTAGGGTACAATCAGCCCCAGCATTTT. It yields the protein CAISEEVGYNQPQHF.

The chain combines TRBV7-3 with TRBJ2-7, with D possibly TRBD2 on 5 matching bases. The CDR3 sequence is 14 residues long. Germline V CDR1 and CDR2: SGHTA, FQGTGA. V shed 2 bases and J shed 5 bases, with 13 bases lying between them. CDR3 amino acids: CASSLSPSYNEQYF. CDR3 bases: TGTGCCAGCAGCTTATCCCCTAGCTACAACGAGCAGTACTTC.

The CDR3 DNA sequence: TGTGCCACCAGCAGGCCGACTAGCGGGAGAGCACAAGAGACCCAGTACTTC. Its translation: CATSRPTSGRAQETQYF. The chain has TRBV15 and TRBJ2-5; 12 bases map to TRBD2. Losses at the gene ends were 3 bases for V and 2 bases for J; bases not matched to a gene: 7. This CDR3 has 17 residues. From germline, CDR1 is LNHNV and CDR2 YYDKDF (reference sequence).

This clonotype was counted a few times. This chain links TRBV20-1 with TRBJ2-2; 12 nucleotides agree with TRBD2. This CDR3 spans 17 amino acids. Germline CDR1 reads DFQATT; CDR2 reads SNEGSKA (reference sequence). The CDR3 DNA reads TGCACTGCCGGGACTAGCGGGCTCCTAGCGAACACCGGGGAGCTGTTTTTT. As protein: CTAGTSGLLANTGELFF.

This clonotype was seen more than once but under ten times. This chain links TRBV4-2 with TRBJ1-2, with unresolved D. Between the trimmed V and J ends, which lost 3 bases and 0 bases, there was a span of 14 bases. CDR1 LGHNA and CDR2 YNFKEQ come from the germline V gene. This CDR3 spans 16 amino acids. CDR3 bases: TGTGCCAGCAGCCAGGGCCGGACCATCACTAACTATGGCTACACCTTC. It is translated as CASSQGRTITNYGYTF.

There are a few counts of this clonotype. CDR3 nucleotide sequence: TGTGCCAGCAGCTTAAGACAGGGACAGGATAGACCCCTCCACTTT. It encodes CASSLRQGQDRPLHF. The chain has TRBV7-9 and TRBJ1-6; 8 bases agree with TRBD1. Germline loops: CDR1 SEHNR, CDR2 FQNEAQ (reference sequence). The CDR3 spans 15 residues. Trimming cost V 2 bases and J 12 bases; bases outside gene matches: 9.

The V and J genes are TRBV20-1 and TRBJ2-5, with 8 bases fitting TRBD2. The CDR3 extends over 15 amino acids. V shed 0 bases and J 9 bases; nucleotides not matched to a gene: 12. Looked up from germline, CDR1 is DFQATT and CDR2 is SNEGSKA (reference sequence). This CDR3 reads CSARDGRGVGGAQYF. The CDR3 nucleotides are TGCAGTGCTAGAGATGGGCGGGGGGTCGGTGGGGCCCAGTACTTC.

V usage is TRBV29-1 and J usage is TRBJ2-5; D gene uncertain. V lost 3 bases to trimming and J lost 0 bases, with 5 bases between them. The CDR3 runs to 12 residues. The germline gives CDR1 SQVTM, CDR2 ANQGSEA. CDR3: CSVEGHQETQYF. The CDR3 DNA is TGCAGCGTTGAGGGCCACCAAGAGACCCAGTACTTC.

This clonotype appeared once. The V gene is TRBV20-1, the J gene TRBJ2-3, with 10 bases identical to TRBD2. Looked up from germline, CDR1 is DFQATT and CDR2 is SNEGSKA (reference sequence). The CDR3 has 15 residues. Trimming took 5 bases from V and 5 from J; bases not matched to a gene: 10. CDR3 sequence (DNA): TGCAGTGCTCTTCAAGCGGGAGGGCCAGGAGATACGCAGTATTTT. It specifies CSALQAGGPGDTQYF.

V is TRBV3-1 and J is TRBJ2-1, with 8 nucleotides matching TRBD1. Germline loops: CDR1 LGHDT, CDR2 YNNKEL (reference sequence). J was trimmed by 10 bases and V by 1 base; bases with no gene match: 9. This CDR3 has 15 amino acids. The CDR3 protein is CASSQAASGGYEQFF. The CDR3, as DNA: TGTGCCAGCAGCCAAGCCGCCTCAGGGGGCTACGAGCAGTTCTTC.

This chain uses TRBV20-1 with TRBJ2-7; maybe TRBD1 (5 bases). In germline, CDR1 is DFQATT, CDR2 SNEGSKA (reference sequence). Trimming left V 3 bases short and J 6 bases short, with 12 bases between. The CDR3 runs 12 residues. CDR3 DNA sequence: TGCAGTGCTAGTCCAGGGTACGGCGAGCAGTACTTC. Amino acids: CSASPGYGEQYF.

This clonotype was detected only a few times. This chain joins TRBV28 and TRBJ2-7, with a possible D match to TRBD2 (6 bases). Germline values: CDR1 MDHEN, CDR2 SYDVKM. Trimming removed 4 bases from V and 0 bases from J, with 13 bases in between. The CDR3 covers 15 residues. The CDR3 loop reads CASSSVVRGSYEQYF. CDR3 nucleotides: TGTGCCAGCAGTTCCGTGGTGCGGGGCTCCTACGAGCAGTACTTC.

This clonotype came up a few times. This sequence joins TRBV7-2 and TRBJ2-5; TRBD2 is a possible D gene (5 bases). Germline-derived CDR1 and CDR2 are SGHTA and FQGNSA. V was clipped by 11 bases and J by 1 base, with 14 bases between them. This CDR3 is built from 13 residues. CDR3 sequence (DNA): TGTGCCCCTCCTCCGGGGATCCAAGAGACCCAGTACTTC. Protein product: CAPPPGIQETQYF.

J is TRBJ2-5 and V is TRBV11-1; TRBD2 might be the D (7 bases). Looked up from germline, CDR1 is SGHAT and CDR2 is FQDESV (reference sequence). The CDR3 runs 16 residues. V was shortened by 5 bases and J by 3 bases, with 19 bases between the two germline ends. CDR3 coding DNA: TGTGCCAGCAGCGCCAGTCGGGGGGCCAGAGAAGAGACCCAGTACTTC. Its translation: CASSASRGAREETQYF.

The chain recombines TRBV4-1 with TRBJ2-1; D gene ambiguous. The CDR3 contains 16 residues. Trimming left V 3 bases short and J 6 bases short, with 18 bases between. The germline V gene has CDR1 MGHRA and CDR2 YSYEKL. CDR3 amino acids: CASSQRRSLSSNEQFF. CDR3 nucleotide sequence: TGCGCCAGCAGCCAGAGACGGAGCCTGAGCAGCAATGAGCAGTTCTTC.

The table lists this clonotype with a few counts. CDR3 DNA sequence: TGTGCCAGCAGTTACACAGACCAGGGGGGCTATGGCTACACCTTC. As protein: CASSYTDQGGYGYTF. This sequence joins TRBV6-2 or TRBV6-3 and TRBJ1-2; 7 nucleotides align to TRBD1. There are 15 residues in the CDR3. Looked up from germline, CDR1 is MNHEY and CDR2 is SVGEGT. The V segment lost 2 bases and the J segment 4 bases; nucleotides outside the gene matches: 7.

The V gene is TRBV7-6, the J gene TRBJ2-1; 11 bases agree with TRBD2. The germline gives CDR1 SGHVS, CDR2 FNYEAQ. This CDR3 is 15 amino acids long. V dropped 4 bases and J dropped 10; count of bases not matched to a gene: 9. The DNA of the CDR3 is TGTGCCAGCAGCTGGGATAGCGGGGGGGCCTGGGAGCAGTTCTTC. This codes for CASSWDSGGAWEQFF.

The CDR3 region is CASKGRQTQYF. In DNA form, the CDR3 reads TGTGCCAGCAAGGGGAGGCAGACCCAGTACTTC. The rearrangement links TRBV27 to TRBJ2-5; a possible D gene is TRBD2 (6 bases). V shed 7 bases and J shed 6 bases, with 9 bases lying between them. The germline CDR1 and CDR2 sequences are MNHEY and SMNVEV (reference sequence). The CDR3 is 11 residues long.

This chain uses TRBV2 with TRBJ1-2; TRBD1 might be the D (5 bases). CDR1 is SNHLY and CDR2 is FYNNEI in the germline V gene. Trimming cost V 2 bases and J 1 base, with 11 bases left between them. The CDR3 loop spans 15 amino acids. The CDR3 DNA reads TGTGCCAGCAGTGAACAGGGCGCGGTTAACTATGGCTACACCTTC. Amino acids: CASSEQGAVNYGYTF.

The chain recombines TRBV27 with TRBJ1-2; 9 bases line up with TRBD1. Unmatched junction bases numbered 9, after V lost 2 bases and J lost 8 bases. Germline V CDR1 and CDR2: MNHEY, SMNVEV (reference sequence). This CDR3 region has 15 residues. CDR3 sequence: CASSLTGTGTRGYTF. The CDR3 DNA reads TGTGCCAGCAGTTTAACCGGGACAGGGACCAGGGGCTACACCTTC.

The table lists this clonotype with a count of one. A read error is possible here, since a much larger clone lies one base away. This sequence joins TRBV20-1 and TRBJ2-2, with 9 bases that match TRBD2. The V segment lost 3 bases and the J segment 6 bases; nucleotides outside the gene matches: 5. This CDR3 contains 14 residues. The germline CDR1 and CDR2 sequences are DFQATT and SNEGSKA (reference sequence). CDR3 coding DNA: TGCAGTGCTAGTCCTAGCGGGGTTGCCGGGGAGCTGTTTTTT. The encoded protein is CSASPSGVAGELFF.